This T cell receptor beta chain was sequenced during a study of OX40 agonist ivuxolimab in advanced cancers. For the study at large: Partial responses were seen in three patients, one with hepatocellular carcinoma and two with cutaneous melanoma. Broader study findings: The CD4+ and CD8+ T cells in the blood had expanded clonally by week 6 at 0.1 to 3.0 mg/kg. CD8+ T cells showed, on average, more clonal expansion than CD4+ cells.

Trimming took 7 bases from V and 2 from J, leaving 13 bases between them. Germline V gene sequence: CDR1 MNHEY, CDR2 SMNVEV (reference sequence). This CDR3 has 14 amino acids. Patients were ineligible given autoimmune disease history or systemic immunosuppression. Libraries were prepared by immunoSEQ multiplex PCR; TCRdb keeps only in-frame clonotypes and omits some of them. The sample holds some 50,000 clones, 80% to 90% seen once. A note on this clone: Antigen specificity is unknown.

The chain couples TRBV27 to TRBJ2-3; D is perhaps TRBD1 or TRBD2 (5 bases each). The sequencing here drew on CD4+ or CD8+ T cells sorted from blood, taken in a trial of the OX40 agonist ivuxolimab. The sequence came from an adult with an advanced solid tumor such as melanoma, head and neck, liver or kidney cancer. CDR3 sequence reads: CASTSWGNTDTQYF. Here the CDR3 DNA reads TGTGCCAGCACTTCATGGGGGAACACAGATACGCAGTATTTT.